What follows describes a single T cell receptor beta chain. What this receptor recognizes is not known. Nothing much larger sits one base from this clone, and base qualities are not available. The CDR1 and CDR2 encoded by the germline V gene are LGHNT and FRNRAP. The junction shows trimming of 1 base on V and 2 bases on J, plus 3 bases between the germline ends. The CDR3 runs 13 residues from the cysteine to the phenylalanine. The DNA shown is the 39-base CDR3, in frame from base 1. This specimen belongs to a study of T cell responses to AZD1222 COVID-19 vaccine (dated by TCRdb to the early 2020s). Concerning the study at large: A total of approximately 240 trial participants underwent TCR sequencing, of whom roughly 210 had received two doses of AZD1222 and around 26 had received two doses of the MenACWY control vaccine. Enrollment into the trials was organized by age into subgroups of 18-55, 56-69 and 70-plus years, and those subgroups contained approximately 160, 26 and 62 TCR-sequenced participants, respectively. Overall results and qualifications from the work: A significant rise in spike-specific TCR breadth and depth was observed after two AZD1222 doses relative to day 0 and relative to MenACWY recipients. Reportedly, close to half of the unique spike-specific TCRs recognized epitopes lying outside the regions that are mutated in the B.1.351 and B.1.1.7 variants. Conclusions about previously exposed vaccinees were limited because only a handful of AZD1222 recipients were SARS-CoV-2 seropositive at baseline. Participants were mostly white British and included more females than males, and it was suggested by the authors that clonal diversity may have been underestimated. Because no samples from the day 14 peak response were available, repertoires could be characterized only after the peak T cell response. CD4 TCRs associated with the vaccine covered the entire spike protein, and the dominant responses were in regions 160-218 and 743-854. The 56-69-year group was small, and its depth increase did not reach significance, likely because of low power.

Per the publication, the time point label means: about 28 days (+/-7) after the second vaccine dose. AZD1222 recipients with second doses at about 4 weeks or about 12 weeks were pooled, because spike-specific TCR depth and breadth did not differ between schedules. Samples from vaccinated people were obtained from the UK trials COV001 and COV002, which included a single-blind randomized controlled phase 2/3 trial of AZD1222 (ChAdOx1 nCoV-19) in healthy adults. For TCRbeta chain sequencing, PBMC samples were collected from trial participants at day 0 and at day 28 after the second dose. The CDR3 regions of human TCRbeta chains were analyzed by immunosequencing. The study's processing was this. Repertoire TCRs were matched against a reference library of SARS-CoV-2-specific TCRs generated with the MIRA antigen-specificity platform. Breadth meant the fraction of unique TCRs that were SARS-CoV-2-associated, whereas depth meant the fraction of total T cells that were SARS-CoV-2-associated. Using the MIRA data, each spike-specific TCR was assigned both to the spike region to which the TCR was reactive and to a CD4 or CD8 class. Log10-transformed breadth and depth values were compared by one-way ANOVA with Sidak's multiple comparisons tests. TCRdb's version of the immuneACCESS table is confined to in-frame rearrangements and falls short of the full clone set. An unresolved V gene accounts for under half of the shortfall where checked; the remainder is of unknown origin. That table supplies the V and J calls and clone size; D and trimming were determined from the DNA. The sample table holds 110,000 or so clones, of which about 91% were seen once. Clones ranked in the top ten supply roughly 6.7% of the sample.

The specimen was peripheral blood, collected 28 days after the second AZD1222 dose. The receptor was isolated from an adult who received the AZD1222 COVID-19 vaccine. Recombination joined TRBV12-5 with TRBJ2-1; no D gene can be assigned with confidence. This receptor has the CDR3 CASGLAPYNEQFF. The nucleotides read TGTGCTAGTGGTTTGGCCCCCTACAATGAGCAGTTCTTC.